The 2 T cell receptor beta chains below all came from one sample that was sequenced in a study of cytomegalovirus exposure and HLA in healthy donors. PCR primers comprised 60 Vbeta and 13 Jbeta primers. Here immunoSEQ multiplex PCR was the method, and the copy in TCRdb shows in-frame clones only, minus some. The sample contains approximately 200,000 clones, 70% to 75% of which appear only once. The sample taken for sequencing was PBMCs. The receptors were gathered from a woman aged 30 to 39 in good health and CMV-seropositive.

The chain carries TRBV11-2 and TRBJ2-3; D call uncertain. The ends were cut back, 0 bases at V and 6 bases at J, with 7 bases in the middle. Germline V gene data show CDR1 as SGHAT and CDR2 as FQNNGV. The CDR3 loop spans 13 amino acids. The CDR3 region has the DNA TGTGCCAGCAGCTTAGACCCCCGGGATACGCAGTATTTT. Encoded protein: CASSLDPRDTQYF.

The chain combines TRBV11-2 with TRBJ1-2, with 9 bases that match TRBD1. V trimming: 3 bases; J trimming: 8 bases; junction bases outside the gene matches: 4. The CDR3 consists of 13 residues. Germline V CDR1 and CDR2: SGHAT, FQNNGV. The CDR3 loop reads CASSFRTGVGYTF. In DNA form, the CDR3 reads TGTGCCAGCAGCTTCAGGACAGGGGTGGGCTACACCTTC.